A selection of T cell receptor beta chains follows, all from one sample in a study of T cell responses to AZD1222 COVID-19 vaccine. Assay: immunoSEQ multiplex PCR; the TCRdb copy retains only in-frame clones and omits some. This table holds around 110,000 clones, more than 85% found once. Material: peripheral blood, obtained on day 0 of AZD1222 vaccination. These receptors were taken from an adult in good health. Both conserved end residues are part of each CDR3. The order of the fields is V gene, clone size, CDR3 protein. A row's size may be missing; if present it is once, few, many or a size class.

V: TRBV28; size: .; CDR3: CASSLWASGEQETQYF
V: TRBV5-6; size: .; CDR3: CASSLYGQGYNEQFF
V: TRBV5-6; size: .; CDR3: CASSRRLQGAADTQYF
V: TRBV21-1; size: .; CDR3: CASSKRDRVCNEQFF
V: TRBV28; size: .; CDR3: CASSFSTYEQYF
V: TRBV27; size: .; CDR3: CASSPATSRVAYEQYF
V: TRBV6-5; size: .; CDR3: CASSLPHRTGELFF
V: TRBV10-3; size: .; CDR3: CAISDMTGIQPQHF
V: TRBV27; size: .; CDR3: CASSFSGTGNEQYF
V: TRBV2; size: .; CDR3: CASSEESNTEAFF
V: TRBV6-5; size: .; CDR3: CASSYGASGSADTQYF
V: TRBV15; size: .; CDR3: CATSRDGGNSYEQYF
V: TRBV12-5; size: .; CDR3: CASGLGTSGLSHIQYF
V: TRBV29-1; size: .; CDR3: CSVVGGSLYNEQFF
V: TRBV19; size: .; CDR3: CASTLGQGNTEAFF
V: TRBV15; size: .; CDR3: CATSRRGQGYGYTF
V: TRBV6-4; size: .; CDR3: CASSPELTDTQYF
V: TRBV2; size: .; CDR3: CASRREPSSTEAFF
V: TRBV6-1; size: once; CDR3: CASSEGPDYEQYF
V: TRBV28; size: .; CDR3: CASSALTGPYEQYF
V: TRBV27; size: .; CDR3: CASSLSTAGLAMGTDTQYF
V: TRBV29-1; size: .; CDR3: CSVEIGAGGSDTQYF
V: TRBV28; size: .; CDR3: CASSLGSRTQYF
V: TRBV5-6; size: .; CDR3: CASSLGPANNEQFF
V: TRBV10-3; size: .; CDR3: CAISDAQELTDTQYF
V: TRBV11-2; size: once; CDR3: CASSQGGASNEKLFF
V: TRBV6-2/TRBV6-3; size: .; CDR3: CASSSSGTSGKLPDTQYF
V: TRBV3-1/TRBV3-2; size: .; CDR3: CASSQSDRGRGNTIYF